The T cell receptor beta chain under discussion was sequenced for a study of cytomegalovirus exposure and HLA in healthy donors. Broader study findings: A later analysis associated some 18,000 TCR beta sequences with HLA alleles at a 0.05 false discovery rate.

Primers for the PCR totalled 60 Vbeta and 13 Jbeta. TCRdb keeps only in-frame clones here, not all; method: immunoSEQ multiplex PCR. The sample holds about 150,000 clones, 77% seen once. Comments on this clone: Its matching antigen is unknown. At one end, the junction sequence differs from germline, possibly due to a read error.

The CDR3 spans 14 residues. Germline CDR1 and CDR2: SGHAT and FQNNGV. This sequence was found in a woman aged 25 to 39 in good health and CMV-seropositive. The J gene is TRBJ1-3, the V gene TRBV11-2; D remains unclear. Sequencing was performed on PBMCs. CDR3 loop: CASSSTTAGDMRDF. The CDR3 coding sequence is TGTGCCAGCAGCTCAACAACCGCTGGGGATATGAGGGATTTT.